These T cell receptor beta chains were read from a single sample in a study of response to subunit inactivated influenza vaccine. MiXCR was run by TCRdb on the RT-PCR reads, yielding one entry per CDR3 protein. Of approximately 700,000 distinct CDR3 sequences in the sample, less than 20% were seen once. Sequenced here: PBMCs from blood, sampled 12 days after vaccination. All receptors derive from a man aged 45-65 years who received an inactivated influenza vaccine. Both conserved end residues are part of each CDR3. D genes are given only for firm matches. Rows may omit the clone size; those that give it use once, few, many or a size class.

clone_size,v_call,d_call,j_call,cdr3_aa,cdr3_nt
NA,TRBV12-3/TRBV12-4,NA,TRBJ2-7,CASSFVLSYEQYF,TGTGCCAGCAGTTTTGTGCTCTCCTACGAGCAGTACTTC
NA,TRBV12-3/TRBV12-4,TRBD1,TRBJ1-1,CATSRDSNTEAFF,TGTGCCACATCCCGGGACAGCAACACTGAAGCTTTCTTT
NA,TRBV12-3/TRBV12-4,TRBD2,TRBJ2-2,CASTLTSDGELFF,TGTGCCAGCACCTTGACTAGCGACGGGGAGCTGTTTTTT
many,TRBV5-1,TRBD1,TRBJ2-7,CASSREGQTYEQYF,TGCGCCAGCAGCAGAGAGGGACAGACCTACGAGCAGTACTTC
NA,TRBV7-3,TRBD1,TRBJ2-2,CASSANRDRGRTGELFF,TGTGCCAGCAGCGCAAACCGGGACAGGGGCCGAACCGGGGAGCTGTTTTTT
NA,TRBV7-2,TRBD2,TRBJ2-7,CASSLPLAGAGEQYF,TGTGCCAGCAGCTTACCTCTAGCGGGAGCGGGTGAGCAGTACTTC
NA,TRBV18,NA,TRBJ2-7,CASSPQGSGRGEQYF,TGTGCCAGCTCACCACAGGGGAGTGGAAGGGGCGAGCAGTACTTC
few,TRBV29-1,NA,TRBJ2-1,CSFQNRYSYNEQFF,TGCAGCTTCCAGAATAGATACTCCTACAATGAGCAGTTCTTC
few,TRBV28,TRBD2,TRBJ2-1,CASSIEREGQDEQFF,TGTGCCAGCAGTATAGAGCGGGAGGGCCAGGATGAGCAGTTCTTC
few,TRBV4-3,TRBD1,TRBJ1-4,CASSQIQGGNEKLFF,TGCGCCAGCAGCCAAATACAGGGGGGTAATGAAAAACTGTTTTTT
many,TRBV12-3/TRBV12-4,NA,TRBJ2-3,CASSFSPNYTDTQYF,TGTGCCAGCAGTTTCTCCCCTAACTACACAGATACGCAGTATTTT
few,TRBV5-1,NA,TRBJ2-2,CASSLAGPPTNTGELFF,TGCGCCAGCAGCTTGGCAGGTCCCCCGACGAACACCGGGGAGCTGTTTTTT
many,TRBV20-1,NA,TRBJ2-7,CSARGGTYEQYF,TGCAGTGCTAGAGGCGGCACCTACGAGCAGTACTTC
few,TRBV20-1,NA,TRBJ1-1,CSATDKNTEAFF,TGCAGTGCTACAGACAAGAACACTGAAGCTTTCTTT
few,TRBV7-8,TRBD2,TRBJ2-3,CASSPLWGGHTDTQYF,TGTGCCAGCAGCCCCCTGTGGGGAGGGCACACAGATACGCAGTATTTT
NA,TRBV11-2,TRBD1,TRBJ2-7,CASSIGPRDRWAGQYF,TGTGCCAGCAGCATAGGTCCCCGGGACAGGTGGGCTGGGCAGTACTTC
NA,TRBV25-1,NA,TRBJ2-7,CASSEARTALETREQYF,TGTGCCAGCAGTGAAGCCCGGACGGCGCTTGAAACGAGGGAGCAGTACTTC
NA,TRBV4-3,NA,TRBJ2-2,CASSAEPGANTGELFF,TGCGCCAGCAGCGCCGAACCGGGCGCGAACACCGGGGAGCTGTTTTTT
NA,TRBV6-6,NA,TRBJ1-3,CASTSYGGNTIYF,TGTGCCAGCACCAGTTACGGCGGAAACACCATATATTTT
NA,TRBV20-1,NA,TRBJ1-2,CSARADESRGSYGYTF,TGCAGTGCTAGAGCGGATGAATCTAGGGGAAGCTATGGCTACACCTTC
many,TRBV6-1,NA,TRBJ2-7,CASSQRQYYEQYF,TGTGCCAGCAGTCAGCGCCAATACTACGAGCAGTACTTC
NA,TRBV7-2,NA,TRBJ1-3,CAVLGAGNTIYF,TGTGCCGTTCTGGGGGCGGGAAACACCATATATTTT
NA,TRBV14,NA,TRBJ2-1,CASSQFTHSVGYNEQFF,TGTGCCAGCAGCCAGTTTACTCACTCGGTCGGTTACAATGAGCAGTTCTTC
NA,TRBV12-3/TRBV12-4,TRBD1,TRBJ1-1,CASKSGAGGEFF,TGTGCCAGCAAGTCCGGGGCAGGGGGGGAGTTCTTT
many,TRBV7-2,TRBD1,TRBJ1-1,CASSPRTGNTEAFF,TGTGCCAGCAGTCCAAGGACAGGGAACACTGAAGCTTTCTTT
NA,TRBV5-4,NA,TRBJ2-5,CASSGGTQGETQYF,TGTGCCAGCAGCGGGGGGACACAAGGGGAGACCCAGTACTTC
few,TRBV14,NA,TRBJ1-2,CATILHQGPNGYTF,TGTGCCACCATCCTTCACCAGGGGCCGAATGGCTACACCTTC
many,TRBV29-1,TRBD1,TRBJ2-4,CSVAGQELAKNIQYF,TGCAGCGTTGCCGGACAGGAGTTAGCCAAAAACATTCAGTACTTC
NA,TRBV5-1,NA,TRBJ1-1,CASHKGAAGTEAFF,TGCGCCAGCCACAAAGGGGCCGCGGGCACTGAAGCTTTCTTT
few,TRBV7-2,TRBD2,TRBJ2-3,CASSPGLATQTQYF,TGTGCCAGCAGCCCGGGACTAGCGACTCAGACGCAGTATTTT